One TCR beta chain is described in this entry. Per germline, CDR1 LGHNA and CDR2 YSLEER. The CDR3 has 12 residues. The V and J ends lost 1 base and 3 bases respectively, with 4 bases between them. The data were taken from a study of beta chain features in type 1 diabetes. Investigators reverse transcribed all isolated RNA, so they sequenced expressed TCRB transcripts. TCRdb's table, derived via immunoSEQ multiplex PCR, lists solely in-frame clones and lacks some. The sample carries under 900,000 clones, about 17% recorded once. The specimen was naive CD4+ T cells from blood. V usage is TRBV4-3 and J usage is TRBJ2-7; D unclear. The TCR was taken from a woman aged 18-35 years in good health. The CDR3 bases are TGCGCCAGCAGCCAAGGGCACTACGAGCAGTACTTC. This sequence encodes CASSQGHYEQYF.